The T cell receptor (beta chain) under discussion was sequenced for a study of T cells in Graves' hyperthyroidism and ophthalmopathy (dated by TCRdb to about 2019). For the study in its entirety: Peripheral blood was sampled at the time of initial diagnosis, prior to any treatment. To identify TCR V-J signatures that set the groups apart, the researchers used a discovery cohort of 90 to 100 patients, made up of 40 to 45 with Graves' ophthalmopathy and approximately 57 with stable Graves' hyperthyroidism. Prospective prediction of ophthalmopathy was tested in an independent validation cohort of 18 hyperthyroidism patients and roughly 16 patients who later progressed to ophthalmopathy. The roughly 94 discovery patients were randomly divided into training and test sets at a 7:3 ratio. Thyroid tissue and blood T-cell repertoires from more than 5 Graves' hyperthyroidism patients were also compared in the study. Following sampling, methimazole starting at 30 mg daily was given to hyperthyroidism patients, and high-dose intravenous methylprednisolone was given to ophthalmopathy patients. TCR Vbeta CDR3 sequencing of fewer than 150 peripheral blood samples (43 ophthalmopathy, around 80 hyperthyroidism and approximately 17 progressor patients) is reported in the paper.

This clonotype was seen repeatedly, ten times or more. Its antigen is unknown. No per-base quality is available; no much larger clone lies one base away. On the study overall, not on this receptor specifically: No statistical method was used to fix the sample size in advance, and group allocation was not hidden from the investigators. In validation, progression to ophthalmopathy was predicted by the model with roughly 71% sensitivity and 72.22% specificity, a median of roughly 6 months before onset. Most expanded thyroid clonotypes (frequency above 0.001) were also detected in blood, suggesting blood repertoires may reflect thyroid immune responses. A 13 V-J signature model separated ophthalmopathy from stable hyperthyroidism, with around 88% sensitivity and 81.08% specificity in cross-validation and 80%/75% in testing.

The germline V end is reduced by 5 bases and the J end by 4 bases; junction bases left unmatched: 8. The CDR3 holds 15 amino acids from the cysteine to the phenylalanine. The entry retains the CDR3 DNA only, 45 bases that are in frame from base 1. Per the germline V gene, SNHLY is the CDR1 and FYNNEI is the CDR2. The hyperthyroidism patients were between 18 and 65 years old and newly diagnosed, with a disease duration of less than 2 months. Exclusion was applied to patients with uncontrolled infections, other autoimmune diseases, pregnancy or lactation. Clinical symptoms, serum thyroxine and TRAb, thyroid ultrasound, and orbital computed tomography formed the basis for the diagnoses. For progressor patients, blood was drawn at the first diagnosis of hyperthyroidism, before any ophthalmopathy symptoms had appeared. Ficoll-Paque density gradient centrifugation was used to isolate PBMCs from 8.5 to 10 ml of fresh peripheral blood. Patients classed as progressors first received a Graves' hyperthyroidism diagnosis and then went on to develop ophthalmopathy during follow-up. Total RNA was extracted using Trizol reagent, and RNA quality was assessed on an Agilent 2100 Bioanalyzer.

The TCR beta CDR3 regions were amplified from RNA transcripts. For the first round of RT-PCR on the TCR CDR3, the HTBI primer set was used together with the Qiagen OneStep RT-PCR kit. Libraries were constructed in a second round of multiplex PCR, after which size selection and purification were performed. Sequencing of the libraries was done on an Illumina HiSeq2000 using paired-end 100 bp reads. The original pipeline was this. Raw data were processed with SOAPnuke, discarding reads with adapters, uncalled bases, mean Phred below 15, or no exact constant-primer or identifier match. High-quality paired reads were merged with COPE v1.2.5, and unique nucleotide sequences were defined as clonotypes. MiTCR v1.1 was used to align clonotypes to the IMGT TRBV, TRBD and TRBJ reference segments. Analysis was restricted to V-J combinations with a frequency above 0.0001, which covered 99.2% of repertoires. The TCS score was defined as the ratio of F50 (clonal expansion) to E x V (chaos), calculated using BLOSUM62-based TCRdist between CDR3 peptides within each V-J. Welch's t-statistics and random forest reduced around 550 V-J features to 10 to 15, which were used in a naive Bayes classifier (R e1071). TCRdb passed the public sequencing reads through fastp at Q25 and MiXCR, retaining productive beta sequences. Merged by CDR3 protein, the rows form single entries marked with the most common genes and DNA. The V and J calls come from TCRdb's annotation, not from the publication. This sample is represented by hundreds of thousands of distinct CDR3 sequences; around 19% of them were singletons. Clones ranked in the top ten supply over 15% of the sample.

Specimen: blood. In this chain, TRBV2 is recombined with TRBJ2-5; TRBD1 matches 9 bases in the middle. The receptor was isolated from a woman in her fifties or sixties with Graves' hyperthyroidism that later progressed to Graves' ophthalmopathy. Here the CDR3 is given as CASSRDRAMGETQYF. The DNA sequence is TGTGCCAGCAGTAGGGACAGGGCCATGGGAGAGACCCAGTACTTC.